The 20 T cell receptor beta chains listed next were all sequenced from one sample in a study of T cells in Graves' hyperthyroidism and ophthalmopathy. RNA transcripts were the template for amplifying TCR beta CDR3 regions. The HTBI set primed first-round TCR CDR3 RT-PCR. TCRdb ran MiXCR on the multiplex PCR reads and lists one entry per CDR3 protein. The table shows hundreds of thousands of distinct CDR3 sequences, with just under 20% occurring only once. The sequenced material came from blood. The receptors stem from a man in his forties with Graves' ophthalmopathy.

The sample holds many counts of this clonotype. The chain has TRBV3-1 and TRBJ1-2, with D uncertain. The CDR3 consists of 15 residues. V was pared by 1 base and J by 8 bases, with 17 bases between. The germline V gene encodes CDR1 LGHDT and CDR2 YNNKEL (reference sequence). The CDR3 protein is CASSQATSRSGGYTF. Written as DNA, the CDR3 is TGTGCCAGCAGCCAAGCGACCTCGAGATCTGGAGGCTACACCTTC. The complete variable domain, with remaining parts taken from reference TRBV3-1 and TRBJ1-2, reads DTAVSQTPKYLVTQMGNDKSIKCEQNLGHDTMYWYKQDSKKFLKIMFSYNNKELIINETVPNRFSPKSPDKAHLNLHINSLELGDSAVYFCASSQATSRSGGYTFGSGTRLTVV.

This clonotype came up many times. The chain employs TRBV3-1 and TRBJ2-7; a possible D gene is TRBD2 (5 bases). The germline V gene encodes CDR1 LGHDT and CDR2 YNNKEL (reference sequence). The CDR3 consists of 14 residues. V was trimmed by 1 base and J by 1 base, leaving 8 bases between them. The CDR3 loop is CASSQVGLSYEQYF. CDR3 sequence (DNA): TGTGCCAGCAGCCAAGTCGGACTGTCCTACGAGCAGTACTTC.

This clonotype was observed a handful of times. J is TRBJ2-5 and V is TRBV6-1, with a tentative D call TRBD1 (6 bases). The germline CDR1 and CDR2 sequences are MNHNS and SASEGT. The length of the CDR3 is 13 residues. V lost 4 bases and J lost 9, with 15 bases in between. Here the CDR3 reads CASSGRTHRAQYF. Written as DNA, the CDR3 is TGTGCCAGCAGTGGGAGGACCCACAGGGCCCAGTACTTC.

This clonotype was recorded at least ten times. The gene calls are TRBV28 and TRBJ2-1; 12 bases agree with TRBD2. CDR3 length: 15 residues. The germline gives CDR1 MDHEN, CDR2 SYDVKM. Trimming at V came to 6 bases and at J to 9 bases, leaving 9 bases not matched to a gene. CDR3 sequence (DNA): TGTGCCAGCAGCTCACTAGCGGGAGGTTCTAGTGAGCAGTTCTTC. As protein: CASSSLAGGSSEQFF. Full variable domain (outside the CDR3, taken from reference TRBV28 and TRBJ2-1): DVKVTQSSRYLVKRTGEKVFLECVQDMDHENMFWYRQDPGLGLRLIYFSYDVKMKEKGDIPEGYSVSREKKERFSLILESASTNQTSMYLCASSSLAGGSSEQFFGPGTRLTVL.

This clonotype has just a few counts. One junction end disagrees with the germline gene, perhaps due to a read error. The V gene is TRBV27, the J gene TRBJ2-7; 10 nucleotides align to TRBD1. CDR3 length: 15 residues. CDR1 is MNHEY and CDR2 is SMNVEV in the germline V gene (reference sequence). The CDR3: CASRRSDRGGYGQYF. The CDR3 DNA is TGTGCCAGCAGACGATCGGACAGGGGGGGCTACGGGCAGTACTTC.

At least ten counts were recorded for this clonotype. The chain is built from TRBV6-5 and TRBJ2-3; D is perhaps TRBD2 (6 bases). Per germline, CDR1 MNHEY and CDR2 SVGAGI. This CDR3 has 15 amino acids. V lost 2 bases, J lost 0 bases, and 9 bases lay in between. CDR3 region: CASSYGGTSTDTQYF. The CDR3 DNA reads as TGTGCCAGCAGTTACGGCGGGACTAGCACAGATACGCAGTATTTT.

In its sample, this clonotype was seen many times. CDR3 sequence reads: CASSLAQMNTGELFF. The CDR3 DNA is TGTGCCAGCAGCTTAGCACAAATGAACACCGGGGAGCTGTTTTTT. The J gene is TRBJ2-2, the V gene TRBV7-6; D unresolved. This CDR3 spans 15 amino acids. Between the trimmed V and J ends, which lost 0 bases and 1 base, there was a span of 6 bases. Germline CDR1 and CDR2: SGHVS and FNYEAQ. The complete variable domain, with remaining parts taken from reference TRBV7-6 and TRBJ2-2, reads GAGVSQSPRYKVTKRGQDVALRCDPISGHVSLYWYRQALGQGPEFLTYFNYEAQQDKSGLPNDRFSAERPEGSISTLTIQRTEQRDSAMYRCASSLAQMNTGELFFGEGSRLTVL.

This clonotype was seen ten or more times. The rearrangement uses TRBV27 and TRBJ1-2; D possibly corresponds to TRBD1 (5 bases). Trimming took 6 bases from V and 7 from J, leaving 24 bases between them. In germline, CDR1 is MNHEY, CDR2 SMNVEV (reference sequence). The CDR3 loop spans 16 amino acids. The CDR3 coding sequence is TGTGCCAGCAGACCCCGGGGCAGCAGACAATTAAGTGGCTACACCTTC. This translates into CASRPRGSRQLSGYTF.

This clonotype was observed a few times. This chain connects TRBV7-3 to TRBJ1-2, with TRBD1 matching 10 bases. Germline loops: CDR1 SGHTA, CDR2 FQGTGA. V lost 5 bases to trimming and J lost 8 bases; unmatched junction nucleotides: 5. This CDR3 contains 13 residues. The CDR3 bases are TGTGCCAGCAGCCCGGGACAGGGGCAAGGCTACACCTTC. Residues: CASSPGQGQGYTF.

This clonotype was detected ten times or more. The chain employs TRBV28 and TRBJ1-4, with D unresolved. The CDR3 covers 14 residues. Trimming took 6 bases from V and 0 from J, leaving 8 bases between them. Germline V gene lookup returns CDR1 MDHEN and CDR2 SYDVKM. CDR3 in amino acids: CASRSGATNEKLFF. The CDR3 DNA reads TGTGCCAGCAGATCGGGCGCAACTAATGAAAAACTGTTTTTT.

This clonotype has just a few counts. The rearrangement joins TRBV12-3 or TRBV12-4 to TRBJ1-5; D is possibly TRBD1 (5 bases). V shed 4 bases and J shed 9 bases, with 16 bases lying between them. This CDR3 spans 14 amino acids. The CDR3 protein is CASSWGDGQRPQHF. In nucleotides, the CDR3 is TGTGCCAGCAGTTGGGGGGACGGGCAGAGGCCCCAGCATTTT.

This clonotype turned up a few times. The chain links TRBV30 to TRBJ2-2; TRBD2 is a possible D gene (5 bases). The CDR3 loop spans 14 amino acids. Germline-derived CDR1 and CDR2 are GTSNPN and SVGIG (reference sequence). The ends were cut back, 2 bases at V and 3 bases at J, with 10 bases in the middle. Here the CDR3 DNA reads TGTGCCTGGAGTAGGACGGGATACACCGGGGAGCTGTTTTTT. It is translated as CAWSRTGYTGELFF.

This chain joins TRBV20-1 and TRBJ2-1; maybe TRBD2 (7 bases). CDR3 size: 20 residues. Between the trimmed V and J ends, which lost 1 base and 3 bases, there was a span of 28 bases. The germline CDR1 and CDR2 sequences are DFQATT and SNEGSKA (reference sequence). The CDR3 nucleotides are TGCAGTGCTAGAGGCCCGAACTGGCGGGGGCGGTCCCCCATCTACAATGAGCAGTTCTTC. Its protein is CSARGPNWRGRSPIYNEQFF.

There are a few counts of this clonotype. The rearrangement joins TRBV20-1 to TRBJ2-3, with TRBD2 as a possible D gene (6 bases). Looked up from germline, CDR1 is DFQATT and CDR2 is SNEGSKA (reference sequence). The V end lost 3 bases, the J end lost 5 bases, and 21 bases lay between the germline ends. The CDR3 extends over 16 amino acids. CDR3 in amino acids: CSASALMRLGIDTQYF. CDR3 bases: TGCAGTGCTAGTGCCTTAATGAGACTAGGAATAGATACGCAGTATTTT.

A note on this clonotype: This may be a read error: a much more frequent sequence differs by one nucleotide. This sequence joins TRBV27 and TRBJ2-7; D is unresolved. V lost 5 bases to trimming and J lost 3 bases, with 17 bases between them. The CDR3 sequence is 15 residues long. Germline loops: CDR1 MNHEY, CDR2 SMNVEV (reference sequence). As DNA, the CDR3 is TGTGCCAGCAGTAAGAACCCTTCCGGATTCTACGAGCAGTACTTC. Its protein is CASSKNPSGFYEQYF.

The CDR3 DNA sequence: TGTGCCAGCTCACCACCGGGACTAGCGGGGGGGAGTGATACGCAGTATTTT. It encodes CASSPPGLAGGSDTQYF. The V call is TRBV18, the J call TRBJ2-3; 16 bases match TRBD2. Germline-derived CDR1 and CDR2 are KGHSH and LQKENI. Trimming took 0 bases from V and 6 from J; bases not matched to a gene: 3. The CDR3 loop spans 17 amino acids.

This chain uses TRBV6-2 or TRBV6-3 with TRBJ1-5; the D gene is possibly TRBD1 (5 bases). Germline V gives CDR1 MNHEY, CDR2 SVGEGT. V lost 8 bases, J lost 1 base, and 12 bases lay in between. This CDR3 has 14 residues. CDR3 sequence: CASWGGGSNQPQHF. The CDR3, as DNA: TGTGCCAGCTGGGGGGGGGGAAGCAATCAGCCCCAGCATTTT.

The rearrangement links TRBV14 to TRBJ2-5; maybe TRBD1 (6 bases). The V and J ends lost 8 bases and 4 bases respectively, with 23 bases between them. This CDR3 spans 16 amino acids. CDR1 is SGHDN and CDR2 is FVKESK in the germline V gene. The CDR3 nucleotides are TGTGCCAGCGCCGTAGGGACACCCTTTGGCGGAGAGACCCAGTACTTC. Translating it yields CASAVGTPFGGETQYF.

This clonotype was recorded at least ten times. CDR3 nucleotides: TGTGCCAGCAGCTCGGCTAGGACTAGCGGCGTCTACAATGAGCAGTTCTTC. Translating it yields CASSSARTSGVYNEQFF. The genes are TRBV5-8 and TRBJ2-1; the match to TRBD2 covers 10 bases. V was clipped by 3 bases and J by 3 bases; unmatched bases: 9. The CDR3 is 17 amino acids. Per the germline V gene, CDR1 is SGHTS and CDR2 is YDEGEE.

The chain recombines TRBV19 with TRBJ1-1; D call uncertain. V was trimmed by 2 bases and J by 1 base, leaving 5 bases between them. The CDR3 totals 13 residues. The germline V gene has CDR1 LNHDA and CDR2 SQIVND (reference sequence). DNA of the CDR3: TGTGCCAGTAGTATAAATCAGAACACTGAAGCTTTCTTT. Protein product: CASSINQNTEAFF.